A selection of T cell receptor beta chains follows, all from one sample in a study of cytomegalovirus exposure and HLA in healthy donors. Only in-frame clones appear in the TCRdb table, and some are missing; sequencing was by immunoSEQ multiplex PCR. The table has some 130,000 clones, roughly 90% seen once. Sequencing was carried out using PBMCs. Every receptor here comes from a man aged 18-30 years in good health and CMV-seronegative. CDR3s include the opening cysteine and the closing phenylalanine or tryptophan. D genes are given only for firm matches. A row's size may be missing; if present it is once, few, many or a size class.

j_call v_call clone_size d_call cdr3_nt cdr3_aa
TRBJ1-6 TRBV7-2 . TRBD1 TGTGCCAGCAGCCTGGACAGGAGAAATTCACCCCTCCACTTT CASSLDRRNSPLHF
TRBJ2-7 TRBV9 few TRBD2 TGTGCCAGCAGCGCAGCAGCGGGGTCAGCTTACGAGCAGTACTTC CASSAAAGSAYEQYF
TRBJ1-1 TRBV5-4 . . TGTGCCAGCAGCCGGGGGAACACTGAAGCTTTCTTT CASSRGNTEAFF
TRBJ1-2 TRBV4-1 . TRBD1 TGCGCCAGCAGCCCACCGGGACAGGGACACTATGGCTACACCTTC CASSPPGQGHYGYTF
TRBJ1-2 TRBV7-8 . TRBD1 TGTGCCAGCAGCTTAGTGGGACAGTCGGATTATGGCTACACCTTC CASSLVGQSDYGYTF
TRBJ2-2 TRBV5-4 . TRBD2 TGTGCCAGCACCGGGACTAGCGCCCACACCGGGGAGCTGTTTTTT CASTGTSAHTGELFF
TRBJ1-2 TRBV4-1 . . TGCGCCAGCAGCCCAAGCGGGGAGGGAAACTATGGCTACACCTTC CASSPSGEGNYGYTF
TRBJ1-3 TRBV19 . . TGTGCCAGTGGCTCAGGGCGGGATGGAAACACCATATATTTT CASGSGRDGNTIYF
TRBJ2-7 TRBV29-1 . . TGCAGCGTTGAATGGTCGGGGACACTACCCTACGAGCAGTACTTC CSVEWSGTLPYEQYF
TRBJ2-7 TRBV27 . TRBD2 TGTGCCAGCAGTGCCATCATCCCTAGCGGGGCCCCCTACGAGCAGTACTTC CASSAIIPSGAPYEQYF
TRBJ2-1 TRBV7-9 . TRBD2 TGTGCCAGCAGCTCCGGCGGGACTACCTACAATGAGCAGTTCTTC CASSSGGTTYNEQFF
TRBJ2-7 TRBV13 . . TGTGCCAGCAGCTTAGAACCGGGGTCAGGAATTCGCGAGCAGTACTTC CASSLEPGSGIREQYF
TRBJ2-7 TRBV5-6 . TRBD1 TGTGCCAGCAGCCTGCCCGGGACAGGGGACCACGAGCAGTACTTC CASSLPGTGDHEQYF
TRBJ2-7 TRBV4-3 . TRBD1 TGCGCCAGCAGCCGGGGGACAGGGGACGAGCAGTACTTC CASSRGTGDEQYF
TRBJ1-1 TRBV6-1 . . TGTGCCAGCAGGCTAACAGAATATGAAGCTTTCTTT CASRLTEYEAFF
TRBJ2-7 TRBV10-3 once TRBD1 TGTGCCATCAGTGGACAGGGCGAATCCTACGAGCAGTACTTC CAISGQGESYEQYF
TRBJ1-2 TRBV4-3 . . TGCGCCAGCAGCCAAGGGGCGCCCGTGGGAGGGGGTTATGGCTACACCTTC CASSQGAPVGGGYGYTF
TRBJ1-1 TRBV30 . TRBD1 TGTGCCGGGACAAGAGGGACAGGGAACACTGAAGCTTTCTTT CAGTRGTGNTEAFF
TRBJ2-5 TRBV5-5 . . TGTGCCAGCAGAGCCGTGGAGACCCAGTACTTC CASRAVETQYF
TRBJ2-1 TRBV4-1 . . TGCGCCAGCAGCCAAGAAGGGCGGGGCCATAGGAGTGAGCAGTTCTTC CASSQEGRGHRSEQFF
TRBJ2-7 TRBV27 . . TGTGCCAGCAGCCGAGGACAGACGTACGAGCAGTACTTC CASSRGQTYEQYF
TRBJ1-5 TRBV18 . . TGTGCCAGCTCACCCGAACAGAACCAATATCAGCCCCAGCATTTT CASSPEQNQYQPQHF
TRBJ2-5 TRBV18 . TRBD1 TGTGCCAGCTCACCAAAGAGCAGAGGGGGCGCCTCTGAGACCCAGTACTTC CASSPKSRGGASETQYF
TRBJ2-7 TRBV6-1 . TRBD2 TGTGCCAGCAGTGCAGAGGCGGGAGGGGCTAACGAGCAGTACTTC CASSAEAGGANEQYF
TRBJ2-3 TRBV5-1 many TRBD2 TGCGCCAGCAGCTTTTCGGGGGGGAAAGATACGCAGTATTTT CASSFSGGKDTQYF
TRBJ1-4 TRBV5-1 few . TGCGCCAGCAGCTTGCAGGGAGGTCATGAAAAACTGTTTTTT CASSLQGGHEKLFF
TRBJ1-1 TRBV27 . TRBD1 TGTGCCAGCAGTCCGTGGACAGGAGGGGACACTGAAGCTTTCTTT CASSPWTGGDTEAFF
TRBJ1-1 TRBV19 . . TGTGCCAGTGGTTATTGGGGAGACCGTGAAGCTTTCTTT CASGYWGDREAFF
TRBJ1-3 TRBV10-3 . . TGTGCCATCCAGGAGGCAGCGGGTAATCGAAACACCATATATTTT CAIQEAAGNRNTIYF
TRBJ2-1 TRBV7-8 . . TGTGCCAGCAGCGTAGGCGGTACGCTCTACAATGAGCAGTTCTTC CASSVGGTLYNEQFF
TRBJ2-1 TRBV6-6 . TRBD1 TGTGCCAGCAGTGCGGGACAGGCTAGATATGAGCAGTTCTTC CASSAGQARYEQFF
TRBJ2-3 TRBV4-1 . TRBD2 TGCGCCAGCAGACCTAGCGGGGGGGTTACAGATACGCAGTATTTT CASRPSGGVTDTQYF
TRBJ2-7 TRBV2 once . TGTGCCTCCACCACTTCTTCTAGCTACGAGCAGTACTTC CASTTSSSYEQYF
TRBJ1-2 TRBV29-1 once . TGCAGCGCCCGCGGCGGGACGCAGGGATGGGATGGCTACACCTTC CSARGGTQGWDGYTF
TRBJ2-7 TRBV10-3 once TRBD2 TGTGCCATCAGTGGAGCGGGAGATGGCGAGCAGTACTTC CAISGAGDGEQYF
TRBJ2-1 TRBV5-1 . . TGCGCCAGCAGCTCCGGGACTTCCAAGAATGAGCAGTTCTTC CASSSGTSKNEQFF
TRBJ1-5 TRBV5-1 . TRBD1 TGCGCCAGCAGCTCCGGACAGGGGGATCAGCCCCAGCATTTT CASSSGQGDQPQHF
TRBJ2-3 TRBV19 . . TGTGCCAGTAGTATAGCGTCAGATACGCAGTATTTT CASSIASDTQYF
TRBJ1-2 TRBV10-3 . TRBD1 TGTGCCATCAGGGGGGGACAGGTACTTGACTATGGCTACACCTTC CAIRGGQVLDYGYTF
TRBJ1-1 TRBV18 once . TGTGCCAGCTCACCCAATGAGGGCACTGAAGCTTTCTTT CASSPNEGTEAFF